These 20 T cell receptor beta chains were all obtained from the same sample, sequenced in a study of cytomegalovirus exposure and HLA in healthy donors. The PCR contained 60 Vbeta and 13 Jbeta primers. The method was immunoSEQ multiplex PCR; TCRdb's version includes in-frame clones alone and lacks a portion of them. In the table there are about 180,000 clones, around 79% of which are singletons. Sample: PBMCs. The receptors were gathered from a female donor in good health and CMV-seronegative.

This clone was detected only a few times. J is TRBJ2-7 and V is TRBV9, with D tentatively TRBD2 (5 bases). This CDR3 contains 12 residues. The ends were cut back, 0 bases at V and 7 bases at J, with 8 bases in the middle. Per the germline V gene, CDR1 is SGDLS and CDR2 is YYNGEE. The CDR3 spells CASSVATGEQYF. As DNA, the CDR3 is TGTGCCAGCAGCGTAGCTACGGGGGAGCAGTACTTC.

This chain uses TRBV7-3 with TRBJ2-2; the D gene is possibly TRBD1 (6 bases). CDR3 length: 15 amino acids. Germline values: CDR1 SGHTA, CDR2 FQGTGA. With 5 bases removed from V and 7 bases from J, the gap between germline ends came to 17 bases. The DNA for the CDR3 is TGTGCCAGCAGCAAACAGGGAGCCGGGAACGGGGAGCTGTTTTTT. The encoded protein is CASSKQGAGNGELFF.

This clone was counted a single time. This chain uses TRBV4-2 with TRBJ1-1; D remains unclear. With 0 bases removed from V and 6 bases from J, the gap between germline ends came to 8 bases. The CDR3 extends over 13 amino acids. CDR1 and CDR2 from the germline V gene are LGHNA and YNFKEQ. The CDR3 reads CASSQDLTAEAFF. The DNA for the CDR3 is TGTGCCAGCAGCCAAGATTTAACAGCTGAAGCTTTCTTT.

The V and J genes are TRBV4-1 and TRBJ2-3; 8 nucleotides align to TRBD2. Germline V gives CDR1 MGHRA, CDR2 YSYEKL. CDR3 length: 15 amino acids. Trimming removed 6 bases from V and 11 bases from J; junction bases left unmatched: 16. The CDR3 nucleotides read TGCGCCAGCAGTTTATCCAGCGGCGGGAGGAATATGCAGTATTTT. Encoded protein: CASSLSSGGRNMQYF.

The rearrangement links TRBV29-1 to TRBJ2-5, with 7 positions matching TRBD1. The J call may be wrong; the DNA end is better matched by TRBJ2-7. The germline gives CDR1 SQVTM, CDR2 ANQGSEA. This CDR3 has 13 residues. The chain's CDR3 is CSASGTASYEQYF. CDR3 bases: TGCAGCGCCTCCGGGACAGCCTCCTACGAGCAGTACTTC.

This chain uses TRBV25-1 with TRBJ1-6, with no clear D. The CDR3 has 14 residues. Trimming left V 2 bases short and J 6 bases short, with 8 bases between. CDR1 is MGHDK, CDR2 SYGVNS, per germline. CDR3 sequence (DNA): TGTGCCAGCAGTGAAATTGGGAGTAATTCACCCCTCCACTTT. This gives the protein CASSEIGSNSPLHF.

This clone was counted only a few times. This chain links TRBV30 with TRBJ2-7; 9 positions match TRBD1. CDR3 length: 18 amino acids. V was clipped by 0 bases and J by 2 bases; unmatched bases: 14. Germline CDR1 is GTSNPN and CDR2 is SVGIG (reference sequence). CDR3 residues: CAWSVQYSGQGWAYEQYF. The CDR3 nucleotides read TGTGCCTGGAGTGTACAGTATTCGGGACAGGGTTGGGCCTACGAGCAGTACTTC.

The gene calls are TRBV7-8 and TRBJ2-3, with 7 bases aligning to TRBD2. The germline gives CDR1 SGHVS, CDR2 FQNEAQ. The CDR3 runs to 17 residues. The ends lost 2 bases at V and 4 bases at J; junction bases unmatched: 12. CDR3 sequence: CASSLIAAGVSPDTQYF. The CDR3 DNA reads TGTGCCAGCAGCTTAATCGCGGCGGGAGTATCCCCAGATACGCAGTATTTT.

This chain joins TRBV7-2 and TRBJ2-7; TRBD2 matches at 7 bases. The trim removed 5 bases at V and 2 bases at J, leaving 15 bases unmatched. The CDR3 covers 17 residues. CDR1 is SGHTA, CDR2 FQGNSA, per germline. The CDR3, as DNA: TGTGCCAGCAGCGGGGGGGGGAGCGGGGTCCCCACCTACGAGCAGTACTTC. Residues: CASSGGGSGVPTYEQYF. The full variable domain, completed using reference TRBV7-2 and TRBJ2-7, is GAGVSQSPSNKVTEKGKDVELRCDPISGHTALYWYRQSLGQGLEFLIYFQGNSAPDKSGLPSDRFSAERTGGSVSTLTIQRTQQEDSAVYLCASSGGGSGVPTYEQYFGPGTRLTVT.

The V call is TRBV28, the J call TRBJ1-4, with D unresolved. The CDR3 has 16 residues. V was shortened by 3 bases and J by 0 bases, with 11 bases between the two germline ends. Germline V lookup: CDR1 MDHEN, CDR2 SYDVKM. This CDR3 reads CASSFNEVATNEKLFF. The CDR3 nucleotides read TGTGCCAGCAGTTTCAATGAGGTCGCAACTAATGAAAAACTGTTTTTT.

A single count supports this clone. The chain is built from TRBV6-1 and TRBJ2-1, with D perhaps TRBD2 (6 bases). This CDR3 has 15 residues. The germline CDR1 and CDR2 sequences are MNHNS and SASEGT. V gave up 6 bases and J gave up 3 bases, with 15 bases separating them. The CDR3 DNA reads TGTGCCAGCAGCACATCCGGGAGCGACTACAATGAGCAGTTCTTC. Encoded protein: CASSTSGSDYNEQFF.

This sequence joins TRBV10-3 and TRBJ2-3; the match to TRBD2 covers 15 bases. The CDR3 is 17 residues long. Germline-derived CDR1 and CDR2 are ENHRY and SYGVKD. Trimming removed 4 bases from V and 2 bases from J; junction bases left unmatched: 4. The CDR3 region has the DNA TGTGCCATCAGTGGGGGACTAGCGGGGGGCACCACAGATACGCAGTATTTT. It specifies CAISGGLAGGTTDTQYF.

V and J are TRBV14 and TRBJ2-7; D gene ambiguous. The CDR3 extends over 14 amino acids. Trimming took 1 base from V and 0 from J, leaving 7 bases between them. Germline V lookup: CDR1 SGHDN, CDR2 FVKESK. The DNA for the CDR3 is TGTGCCAGCAGCCAAGCTCGTAGCTCCTACGAGCAGTACTTC. Translated: CASSQARSSYEQYF.

Regarding this clone: The same CDR3 can be traced to other DNA sequences in this sample. The chain combines TRBV7-2 with TRBJ1-1; 7 positions match TRBD1. The CDR3 spans 14 residues. Germline lookup yields CDR1 SGHTA and CDR2 FQGNSA. With 5 bases clipped from V and 2 bases from J, the junction kept 5 bases outside the gene matches. CDR3 amino acids: CASSLRQGNTEAFF. In DNA, the CDR3 is TGTGCCAGCAGCCTGCGACAGGGCAACACTGAAGCTTTCTTT.

This clone was recorded only once. The sample holds other DNA sequences that translate to the same CDR3. In DNA form, the CDR3 reads TGTGCCAGCAGCGTAGGGACAGGGGCATACGAGCAGTACTTC. It yields the protein CASSVGTGAYEQYF. This chain connects TRBV9 to TRBJ2-7; 9 nucleotides line up with TRBD1. In germline, CDR1 is SGDLS, CDR2 YYNGEE. CDR3 length: 14 amino acids. The junction had 2 bases not matched to a gene; V was cut back by 0 bases and J by 4 bases.

As regards this clone: The same CDR3 arises from other DNA sequences in this sample as well. The V call is TRBV30, the J call TRBJ1-2; D ambiguous. This CDR3 comprises 13 residues. Germline V gives CDR1 GTSNPN, CDR2 SVGIG (reference sequence). V was shortened by 0 bases and J by 0 bases, with 5 bases between the two germline ends. The CDR3 loop reads CAWSVLANYGYTF. CDR3 DNA: TGTGCCTGGAGTGTACTAGCTAACTATGGCTACACCTTC.

This clone appeared a few times. The chain joins TRBV7-2 to TRBJ2-7; 12 bases are a match to TRBD2. V lost 5 bases, J lost 3 bases, and 2 bases stayed unmatched. Germline assignment: CDR1 SGHTA and CDR2 FQGNSA. The CDR3 is made up of 14 amino acids. CDR3 sequence: CASSRTSGNYEQYF. Written as DNA, the CDR3 is TGTGCCAGCAGCCGGACTAGCGGGAACTACGAGCAGTACTTC.

The chain carries TRBV1 and TRBJ1-6; TRBD1 is the table's D call and was not checked against the DNA. TRBV1 is deemed a pseudogene. The CDR3 consists of 17 residues. CDR3 in amino acids: CTSSGFTPTGQNSPLHF. As DNA, the CDR3 is TGCACCAGCAGCGGGTTCACCCCCACAGGACAAAATTCACCCCTCCACTTT.

The J gene is TRBJ2-1, the V gene TRBV7-2; D might be TRBD2 (5 bases). This CDR3 is 15 amino acids long. Trimming pared 1 base from V and 10 bases from J, leaving 17 bases between. The germline V gene encodes CDR1 SGHTA and CDR2 FQGNSA. The CDR3: CASSLDFTRRREQFF. CDR3 DNA sequence: TGTGCCAGCAGCTTAGATTTCACTAGAAGACGCGAGCAGTTCTTC. Filled out from reference TRBV7-2 and TRBJ2-1, the complete variable domain reads GAGVSQSPSNKVTEKGKDVELRCDPISGHTALYWYRQSLGQGLEFLIYFQGNSAPDKSGLPSDRFSAERTGGSVSTLTIQRTQQEDSAVYLCASSLDFTRRREQFFGPGTRLTVL.

V and J are TRBV2 and TRBJ2-5; the match to TRBD2 covers 12 bases. The DNA end is more similar to TRBJ2-7, so the J call may be wrong. The CDR3 runs 16 residues. Germline CDR1 is SNHLY and CDR2 is FYNNEI. CDR3 in amino acids: CASRTTSSGGAYEQYF. DNA of the CDR3: TGTGCCAGCAGGACCACATCTAGCGGGGGGGCCTACGAGCAGTACTTC.